This T cell receptor beta chain was observed in a study of tumor-infiltrating lymphocytes in primary liver carcinoma. Study overall: Maximum tumor diameters ranged from roughly 4 to 10 cm, stage T1-T3 N0M0. Samples produced roughly 3.5 to 7.13 million productive TCRbeta reads, comparable across tissue types.

Germline CDR1 is ENHRY and CDR2 is SYGVKD. The CDR3 adds up to 14 amino acids, both ends counted. A primer matching the constant region was used to make TCR beta cDNA from around 460 ng of total RNA. Modified slightly, ARM-PCR produced TCR beta libraries over three nested multiplex PCR rounds. The first two PCR rounds, approximately 10 cycles each, used TRBV1-TRBV30 forward primers and a C-beta reverse primer. TCRdb reprocessed the multiplex PCR reads via MiXCR and lists one record per CDR3 protein. The sample includes 45,000 to 55,000 distinct CDR3 sequences, about 73% of them seen just once. As concerns this clonotype: This CDR3 is missing its conserved last phenylalanine or tryptophan, likely due to a read error. The DNA is omitted, as the CDR3 cannot be located on it reliably, and the CDR3 follows TCRdb's listing.

The study co-extracted DNA and RNA from around 18-30 mg of unsorted bulk tissue. Surgery removed the patients' primary liver carcinoma. The proportion of viable tumor cells exceeded 80% in every tumor sample. Sequencing input: liver tumor tissue from sampling region 2. Subset described: tumor region T2, inferior pole. V is TRBV10-3 and J is TRBJ2-7; TRBD1, as called in the table, went unchecked against the DNA. This sequence was found in a man aged 35-49 years with primary liver carcinoma and hepatitis B virus infection. CDR3 sequence: CAISRDRLENEQYL.